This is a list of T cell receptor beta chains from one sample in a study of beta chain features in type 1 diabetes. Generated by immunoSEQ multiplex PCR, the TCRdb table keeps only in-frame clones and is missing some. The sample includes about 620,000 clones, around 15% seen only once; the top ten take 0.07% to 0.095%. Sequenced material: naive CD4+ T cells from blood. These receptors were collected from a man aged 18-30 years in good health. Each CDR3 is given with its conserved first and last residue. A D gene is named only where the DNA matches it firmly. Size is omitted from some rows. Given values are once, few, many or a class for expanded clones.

CDR3 DNA: TGCAGCGTTGGCCGGATAAACACCGGGGAGCTGTTTTTT; CDR3 protein: CSVGRINTGELFF; clone size: few; V gene: TRBV29-1; D gene: .; J gene: TRBJ2-2; CDR3 length: 13
CDR3 DNA: TGTGCCAGCAGCGCCAGAAGCTCTGGAAACACCATATATTTT; CDR3 protein: CASSARSSGNTIYF; clone size: .; V gene: TRBV9; D gene: .; J gene: TRBJ1-3; CDR3 length: 14
CDR3 DNA: TGTGCCAGCAGCCCAGGACTTGGCGAGCAGTACTTC; CDR3 protein: CASSPGLGEQYF; clone size: few; V gene: TRBV5-4; D gene: .; J gene: TRBJ2-7; CDR3 length: 12
CDR3 DNA: TGTGCCAGTAGTTATAGCCTGAACACCGGGGAGCTGTTTTTT; CDR3 protein: CASSYSLNTGELFF; clone size: .; V gene: TRBV19; D gene: .; J gene: TRBJ2-2; CDR3 length: 14
CDR3 DNA: TGTGCCAGCAGTGATTTAGGACAGGGGAGCTCCTACGAGCAGTACTTC; CDR3 protein: CASSDLGQGSSYEQYF; clone size: few; V gene: TRBV25-1; D gene: TRBD1; J gene: TRBJ2-7; CDR3 length: 16
CDR3 DNA: TGTGCCAGCTCACGTGGGAGGACTTCTGGGGCCAACGTCCTGACTTTC; CDR3 protein: CASSRGRTSGANVLTF; clone size: .; V gene: TRBV18; D gene: .; J gene: TRBJ2-6; CDR3 length: 16
CDR3 DNA: TGTGCCAGCAGCCAAGAAGTGGGGAGACAGGGGTTCTCCTACGAGCAGTACTTC; CDR3 protein: CASSQEVGRQGFSYEQYF; clone size: few; V gene: TRBV4-2; D gene: TRBD1; J gene: TRBJ2-7; CDR3 length: 18
CDR3 DNA: TGTGCCAGCAGCTTAGTCCAGGGGCTCGGCTACACCTTC; CDR3 protein: CASSLVQGLGYTF; clone size: few; V gene: TRBV11-2; D gene: .; J gene: TRBJ1-2; CDR3 length: 13
CDR3 DNA: TGTGCCAGCTTGCAGGGAAATATGAACACTGAAGCTTTCTTT; CDR3 protein: CASLQGNMNTEAFF; clone size: few; V gene: TRBV6-1; D gene: .; J gene: TRBJ1-1; CDR3 length: 14
CDR3 DNA: TGTGCCAGCAGCTTGGGCGGGGCATACAATGAGCAGTTCTTC; CDR3 protein: CASSLGGAYNEQFF; clone size: few; V gene: TRBV5-6; D gene: .; J gene: TRBJ2-1; CDR3 length: 14
CDR3 DNA: TGCAGCGTTGTCAAACAGATGAACACTGAAGCTTTCTTT; CDR3 protein: CSVVKQMNTEAFF; clone size: .; V gene: TRBV29-1; D gene: .; J gene: TRBJ1-1; CDR3 length: 13